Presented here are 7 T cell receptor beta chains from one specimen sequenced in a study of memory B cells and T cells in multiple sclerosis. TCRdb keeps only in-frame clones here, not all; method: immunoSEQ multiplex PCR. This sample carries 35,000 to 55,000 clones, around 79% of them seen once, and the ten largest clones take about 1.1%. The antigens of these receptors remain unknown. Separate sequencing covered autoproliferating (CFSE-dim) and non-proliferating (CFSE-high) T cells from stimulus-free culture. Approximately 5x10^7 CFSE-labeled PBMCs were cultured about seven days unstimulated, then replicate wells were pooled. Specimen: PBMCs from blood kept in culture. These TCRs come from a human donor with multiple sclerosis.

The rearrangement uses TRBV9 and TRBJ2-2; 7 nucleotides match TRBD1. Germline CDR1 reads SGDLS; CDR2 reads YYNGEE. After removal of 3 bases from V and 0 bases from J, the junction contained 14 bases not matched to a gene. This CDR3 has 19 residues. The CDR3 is CASSGTGVGKGTNTGELFF. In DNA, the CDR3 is TGTGCCAGCAGCGGAACAGGGGTGGGTAAGGGAACGAACACCGGGGAGCTGTTTTTT.

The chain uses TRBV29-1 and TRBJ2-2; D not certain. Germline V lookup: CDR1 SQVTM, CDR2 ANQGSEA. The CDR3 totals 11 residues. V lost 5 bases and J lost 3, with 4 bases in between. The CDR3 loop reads CSVMDTGELFF. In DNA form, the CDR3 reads TGCAGCGTTATGGACACCGGGGAGCTGTTTTTT.

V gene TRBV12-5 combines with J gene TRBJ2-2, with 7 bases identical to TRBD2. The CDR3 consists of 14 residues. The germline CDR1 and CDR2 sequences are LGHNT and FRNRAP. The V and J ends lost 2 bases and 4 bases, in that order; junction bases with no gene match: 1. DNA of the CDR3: TGTGCTAGTGGTTTGACGGGGGGCACCGGGGAGCTGTTTTTT. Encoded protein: CASGLTGGTGELFF.

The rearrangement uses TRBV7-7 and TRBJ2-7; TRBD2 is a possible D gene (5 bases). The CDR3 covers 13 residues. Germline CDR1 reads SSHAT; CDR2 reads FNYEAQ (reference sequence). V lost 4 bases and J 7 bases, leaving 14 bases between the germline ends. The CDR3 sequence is CASSSVGVGEQYF. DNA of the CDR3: TGTGCCAGCAGCTCAGTCGGGGTAGGGGAGCAGTACTTC.

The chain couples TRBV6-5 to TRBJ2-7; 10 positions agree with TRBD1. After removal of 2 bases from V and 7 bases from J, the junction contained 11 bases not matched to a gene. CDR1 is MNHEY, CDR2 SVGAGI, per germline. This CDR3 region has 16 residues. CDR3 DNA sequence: TGTGCCAGCAGTTACCGCAGGACAGGGGGTTCTGGAGAGCAGTACTTC. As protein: CASSYRRTGGSGEQYF.

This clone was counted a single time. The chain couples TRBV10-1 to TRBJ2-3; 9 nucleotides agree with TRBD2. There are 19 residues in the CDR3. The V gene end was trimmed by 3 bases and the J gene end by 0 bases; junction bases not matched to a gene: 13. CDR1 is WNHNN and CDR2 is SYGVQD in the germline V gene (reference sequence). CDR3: CASSDKSGGTKTSTDTQYF. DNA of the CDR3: TGCGCCAGCAGTGATAAGAGCGGGGGGACAAAAACTAGCACAGATACGCAGTATTTT.

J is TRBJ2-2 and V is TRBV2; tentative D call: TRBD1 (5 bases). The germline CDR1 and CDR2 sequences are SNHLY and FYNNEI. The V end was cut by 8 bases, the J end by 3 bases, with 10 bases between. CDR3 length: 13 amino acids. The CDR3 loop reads CASVREDTGELFF. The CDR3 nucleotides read TGTGCCAGCGTCAGGGAAGACACCGGGGAGCTGTTTTTT.